The 27 T cell receptor beta chains below were found in one sample sequenced in a study of T cell changes during pregnancy in multiple sclerosis. Assay used: immunoSEQ multiplex PCR; TCRdb lists only in-frame clones, some missing. The sample has tens of thousands of clones; roughly 94% are singletons. Specimen: peripheral blood, collected in the second trimester of pregnancy. The origin of the receptors is a female donor in good health, enrolled as a control in a pregnancy study.

This chain connects TRBV27 to TRBJ2-1; the match to TRBD2 covers 8 bases. The CDR3 spans 13 residues. V trimming: 7 bases; J trimming: 8 bases; junction bases outside the gene matches: 7. CDR1 and CDR2 (germline): MNHEY, SMNVEV (reference sequence). The CDR3 bases are TGTGCCAGCATGGGGCGGGGGGTCTATGAGCAGTTCTTC. Translation: CASMGRGVYEQFF.

The chain combines TRBV5-1 with TRBJ2-5; TRBD2 agrees at 9 bases. The CDR3 has 17 residues. The germline V gene encodes CDR1 SGHRS and CDR2 YFSETQ. The V segment lost 0 bases and the J segment 4 bases; nucleotides outside the gene matches: 10. DNA of the CDR3: TGCGCCAGCAGCTTGGAATTGCGGGAGGGATGGGGAGAGACCCAGTACTTC. It is translated as CASSLELREGWGETQYF.

In this sample, this clone turned up once. This chain connects TRBV29-1 to TRBJ2-2; the match to TRBD2 covers 12 bases. The CDR3 has 13 residues. V shed 7 bases, J shed 5 bases, and the junction held 2 bases outside the gene matches. Germline CDR1 is SQVTM and CDR2 is ANQGSEA. The CDR3 nucleotides read TGCAGCGCCGGGACTAGCGGGACCGGGGAGCTGTTTTTT. Its protein product is CSAGTSGTGELFF.

V gene TRBV6-4 combines with J gene TRBJ2-3; TRBD2 matches 11 bases. Germline V gene lookup returns CDR1 MRHNA and CDR2 SNTAGT. The CDR3 sequence is 17 residues long. J was trimmed by 5 bases and V by 3 bases; bases with no gene match: 10. The chain's CDR3 is CASSENIAGGPEDTQYF. The CDR3 DNA sequence: TGTGCCAGCAGTGAGAATATAGCGGGAGGGCCGGAAGATACGCAGTATTTT.

The V call is TRBV10-3, the J call TRBJ2-2, with TRBD1 as a possible D gene (6 bases). Germline values: CDR1 ENHRY, CDR2 SYGVKD. This CDR3 has 15 residues. Trimming removed 3 bases from V and 1 base from J, with 9 bases in between. CDR3 bases: TGTGCCATCAGTGAAGGCAGGGGGAACACCGGGGAGCTGTTTTTT. As protein: CAISEGRGNTGELFF.

The J gene is TRBJ1-5, the V gene TRBV6-1, with D possibly being TRBD1 (5 bases). The CDR3 loop spans 15 amino acids. The V gene's germline CDR1 is MNHNS and CDR2 SASEGT. V lost 1 base to trimming and J lost 5 bases, with 12 bases between them. CDR3: CASSEGVRGYQPQHF. CDR3 in DNA: TGTGCCAGCAGTGAAGGGGTGCGGGGGTATCAGCCCCAGCATTTT.

V and J are TRBV6-1 and TRBJ2-1; TRBD2 matches 9 bases. Germline lookup yields CDR1 MNHNS and CDR2 SASEGT. V shed 9 bases and J 4 bases; nucleotides not matched to a gene: 7. The CDR3 runs to 14 residues. CDR3 sequence: CASGERGAYNEQFF. CDR3 bases: TGTGCCAGTGGCGAGCGGGGGGCTTACAATGAGCAGTTCTTC.

The chain links TRBV6-9 to TRBJ2-1; TRBD2 matches 16 bases. CDR1 is MNHGY, CDR2 SVAAGI, per germline. The junction had 5 bases not matched to a gene; V was cut back by 6 bases and J by 6 bases. The CDR3 runs to 16 residues. This CDR3 reads CASRSGLAGGSNEQFF. The CDR3, as DNA: TGTGCCAGCAGGTCGGGACTAGCGGGAGGGTCCAATGAGCAGTTCTTC.

This clone has just one count. The sample holds other DNA sequences that translate to the same CDR3. CDR3 nucleotide sequence: TGTGCCAGCCGACTAGCGGGAGCCACAGATACGCAGTATTTT. As protein: CASRLAGATDTQYF. This chain uses TRBV27 with TRBJ2-3, with 12 positions matching TRBD2. The V gene end was trimmed by 8 bases and the J gene end by 2 bases; junction bases not matched to a gene: 2. The length of the CDR3 is 14 residues. The V gene's germline CDR1 is MNHEY and CDR2 SMNVEV (reference sequence).

The chain has TRBV5-4 and TRBJ1-4; D not resolved. V lost 0 bases to trimming and J lost 3 bases, with 6 bases between them. There are 14 residues in the CDR3. CDR1 SGHNT and CDR2 YYREEE come from the germline V gene (reference sequence). This CDR3 is CASSLDQSNEKLFF. The CDR3 region has the DNA TGTGCCAGCAGCTTGGACCAGTCTAATGAAAAACTGTTTTTT.

The chain recombines TRBV28 with TRBJ2-2, with 9 bases fitting TRBD1. The CDR3 length is 16 residues. V shed 3 bases, J shed 4 bases, and the junction held 6 bases outside the gene matches. Germline CDR1 reads MDHEN; CDR2 reads SYDVKM. CDR3 sequence reads: CASSFPGQGFTGELFF. CDR3 nucleotide sequence: TGTGCCAGCAGTTTTCCGGGACAGGGTTTCACCGGGGAGCTGTTTTTT.

The genes are TRBV11-2 and TRBJ2-7, with unresolved D. CDR3 length: 15 residues. The germline V gene encodes CDR1 SGHAT and CDR2 FQNNGV. V was shortened by 0 bases and J by 2 bases, with 11 bases between the two germline ends. CDR3 region: CASSLERQGAYEQYF. The CDR3 DNA is TGTGCCAGCAGCTTAGAACGACAAGGCGCCTACGAGCAGTACTTC.

The rearrangement joins TRBV5-4 to TRBJ1-1, with 8 bases that match TRBD1. The CDR3 has 14 amino acids. CDR1 and CDR2 (germline): SGHNT, YYREEE (reference sequence). V lost 5 bases, J lost 1 base, and 4 bases stayed unmatched. The CDR3 here is CASSFDRGNTEAFF. The CDR3, as DNA: TGTGCCAGCAGTTTCGACAGGGGGAACACTGAAGCTTTCTTT.

The genes are TRBV6-6 and TRBJ2-2; 7 nucleotides agree with TRBD2. V shed 6 bases, J shed 4 bases, and the junction held 11 bases outside the gene matches. The CDR3 contains 16 residues. CDR1 is MNHNY, CDR2 SVGAGI, per germline (reference sequence). Here the CDR3 DNA reads TGTGCCAGCAGAATACACGGGGGGACTTCCACCGGGGAGCTGTTTTTT. This translates into CASRIHGGTSTGELFF.

In its sample, this clone was seen once. This chain links TRBV6-6 with TRBJ2-1, with D tentatively TRBD1 (6 bases). Looked up from germline, CDR1 is MNHNY and CDR2 is SVGAGI (reference sequence). The CDR3 extends over 12 amino acids. Trimming removed 6 bases at V and 9 bases at J, with 12 bases between. The CDR3 nucleotides read TGTGCCAGCAGCCTTAGAGGGGGTGAGCAGTTCTTC. Residues: CASSLRGGEQFF.

This rearrangement joins TRBV30 to TRBJ2-3; D gene uncertain. V was pared by 4 bases and J by 4 bases, with 21 bases between. Per germline, CDR1 GTSNPN and CDR2 SVGIG (reference sequence). This CDR3 region has 16 residues. The CDR3 loop reads CAWKSDMLTQSDTQYF. The CDR3 coding sequence is TGTGCCTGGAAGTCTGATATGCTAACACAGTCAGATACGCAGTATTTT.

The J gene is TRBJ2-7, the V gene TRBV5-4, with D possibly being TRBD2 (5 bases). CDR1 is SGHNT and CDR2 is YYREEE in the germline V gene (reference sequence). Trimming shortened V by 2 bases and J by 0 bases, and 18 bases separated the two germline ends. This CDR3 comprises 17 residues. The CDR3 spells CASSLRFSWGDSYEQYF. CDR3 nucleotides: TGTGCCAGCAGCTTACGTTTTTCGTGGGGAGACTCCTACGAGCAGTACTTC.

This clone was seen only once. The chain joins TRBV9 to TRBJ2-3; TRBD2 is a possible D gene (6 bases). Trimming took off 0 bases at V and 2 bases at J, with 10 bases between the two ends. The germline gives CDR1 SGDLS, CDR2 YYNGEE. The CDR3 is 15 amino acids. The CDR3 reads CASSVVAAYTDTQYF. DNA of the CDR3: TGTGCCAGCAGCGTAGTAGCGGCCTACACAGATACGCAGTATTTT.

The chain joins TRBV4-3 to TRBJ2-5; a weak D match, TRBD2 (5 bases). Germline CDR1 and CDR2: LGHNA and YSLEER. The CDR3 totals 14 residues. V gave up 2 bases and J gave up 4 bases, with 11 bases separating them. CDR3 protein: CASSQLNRGETQYF. The CDR3 nucleotides are TGCGCCAGCAGCCAACTTAATCGGGGAGAGACCCAGTACTTC.

V usage is TRBV29-1 and J usage is TRBJ2-5; 9 nucleotides agree with TRBD1. The last part of the DNA fits TRBJ2-7 better; the J call may be wrong. Germline V gene lookup returns CDR1 SQVTM and CDR2 ANQGSEA. The length of the CDR3 is 13 residues. The DNA of the CDR3 is TGCAGCGTTTTACAGGGGGCATCCTACGAGCAGTACTTC. It yields the protein CSVLQGASYEQYF.

V and J are TRBV6-1 and TRBJ2-1; 11 bases match TRBD2. Trimming cost V 4 bases and J 5 bases; bases outside gene matches: 1. CDR3 length: 14 residues. Germline V gives CDR1 MNHNS, CDR2 SASEGT. The CDR3 is CASSVLAGDNEQFF. CDR3 bases: TGTGCCAGCAGTGTACTAGCGGGGGACAATGAGCAGTTCTTC.

The chain combines TRBV5-4 with TRBJ1-1; 7 nucleotides align to TRBD1. This CDR3 is built from 13 residues. V shed 4 bases, J shed 4 bases, and the junction held 4 bases outside the gene matches. Per germline, CDR1 SGHNT and CDR2 YYREEE (reference sequence). CDR3: CASSRGTATEAFF. The CDR3, as DNA: TGTGCCAGCAGCCGAGGGACAGCCACTGAAGCTTTCTTT.

The rearrangement joins TRBV28 to TRBJ1-5, with no clear D. The CDR3 loop spans 15 amino acids. V gave up 7 bases and J gave up 6 bases, with 19 bases separating them. The germline V gene encodes CDR1 MDHEN and CDR2 SYDVKM. CDR3 coding DNA: TGTGCCAGCACCATTAGACCGTTTACGGGTCAGCCCCAGCATTTT. Its translation is CASTIRPFTGQPQHF.

The chain joins TRBV2 to TRBJ1-1, with 7 bases matching TRBD1. The J segment lost 0 bases and the V segment lost 5 bases, leaving 6 bases of the junction unmatched. The CDR3 covers 15 residues. The germline CDR1 and CDR2 sequences are SNHLY and FYNNEI. The CDR3: CASSSRGRMNTEAFF. The CDR3 nucleotides are TGTGCCAGCAGTTCCAGGGGGAGAATGAACACTGAAGCTTTCTTT.

This chain's CDR3 is CATQGRGGPYEQYF. The CDR3, as DNA: TGTGCCACGCAAGGAAGAGGGGGCCCCTACGAGCAGTACTTC. The chain carries TRBV27 and TRBJ2-7, with 7 nucleotides matching TRBD1. In germline, CDR1 is MNHEY, CDR2 SMNVEV (reference sequence). V shed 10 bases, J shed 2 bases, and the junction held 11 bases outside the gene matches. The CDR3 has 14 amino acids.

V gene TRBV6-6 combines with J gene TRBJ2-7; D is perhaps TRBD1 (5 bases). This CDR3 contains 15 residues. Looked up from germline, CDR1 is MNHNY and CDR2 is SVGAGI (reference sequence). The ends were cut back, 8 bases at V and 3 bases at J, with 20 bases in the middle. The CDR3 region is CASLSRTNLDYEQYF. CDR3 DNA: TGTGCCAGCCTCTCAAGGACAAACTTGGACTACGAGCAGTACTTC.

The chain uses TRBV27 and TRBJ2-7; 7 bases align to TRBD1. Trimming took 4 bases from V and 3 from J; bases not matched to a gene: 3. CDR1 and CDR2 from the germline V gene are MNHEY and SMNVEV (reference sequence). This CDR3 is 13 amino acids long. CDR3 nucleotide sequence: TGTGCCAGCAGTTCCTACAGGGGCTACGAGCAGTACTTC. Amino acids: CASSSYRGYEQYF.